Listed below are T cell receptor beta chains from one sample, sequenced in a study of CD8 T cells in ankylosing spondylitis. TCRdb processed the 5' RACE reads anew with MiXCR; each CDR3 protein has one entry. The sample yields tens of thousands of distinct CDR3 sequences, 6% seen once. Source material: blood, either unsorted or a sorted T cell fraction (not recorded which). These receptors originate from a male donor with ankylosing spondylitis or in good health (not recorded which). The CDR3 runs from the conserved cysteine through the conserved F or W. Fields, in order: D gene, clone size, V gene, J gene, CDR3 DNA, CDR3 protein. The D gene is left open where the match is weak. Rows may omit the clone size; those that give it use once, few, many or a size class.

-,many,TRBV9,TRBJ2-2,TGTGCCAGCAGCGTGGGACACGGCACCGGGGAGCTGTTTTTT,CASSVGHGTGELFF
TRBD2,many,TRBV5-1,TRBJ2-3,TGCGCCAGCAGCTCGACTAGCGGGGTGGCAGATACGCAGTATTTT,CASSSTSGVADTQYF
TRBD1,-,TRBV20-1,TRBJ1-4,TGCAGTGCTCCGGACAGGGCGTGGGAAAAACTGTTTTTT,CSAPDRAWEKLFF
-,many,TRBV11-2,TRBJ1-1,TGTGCCAGCAGCCGATCCCTGGGGTCCACTGAAGCTTTCTTT,CASSRSLGSTEAFF
TRBD2,many,TRBV12-3/TRBV12-4,TRBJ2-7,TGTGCCAGCGGGGGGGACCTCTCCTACGAGCAGTACTTC,CASGGDLSYEQYF
TRBD1,many,TRBV9,TRBJ1-3,TGTGCCAGCAGCGAAAATACAGGGGGTAGTTCTGGAAACACCATATATTTT,CASSENTGGSSGNTIYF
-,many,TRBV7-8,TRBJ2-3,TGTGCCAGCAGCTTGGTAGCAGCAGGAGATACGCAGTATTTT,CASSLVAAGDTQYF
-,many,TRBV4-1,TRBJ1-2,TGCGCCAGCAGCCAAGTTTCCGAAGGAGCGTATGGCTACACCTTC,CASSQVSEGAYGYTF
-,-,TRBV20-1,TRBJ2-7,TGCAGTGCCACCGGATGGGGGGACCTGGGCTACGAGCAGTACTTC,CSATGWGDLGYEQYF
TRBD1,many,TRBV5-1,TRBJ2-7,TGCGCCAGCCGTGGGACAGGGCTCCGTGAGCAGTACTTC,CASRGTGLREQYF
TRBD2,many,TRBV6-5,TRBJ2-5,TGTGCCAGCAGTTATGGGAGGGGACGGGAAGAGACCCAGTACTTC,CASSYGRGREETQYF
-,many,TRBV13,TRBJ2-2,TGTGCCAGCAGCGTCGGGACGGTGAACACCGGGGAGCTGTTTTTT,CASSVGTVNTGELFF
-,many,TRBV20-1,TRBJ2-5,TGCAGTGCCCCAGGGCCCGAGACCCAGTACTTC,CSAPGPETQYF
-,few,TRBV7-2,TRBJ2-3,TGTGCCAGCAGCTTAGAAATGAGAAGGAGCGCAGATACGCAGTATTTT,CASSLEMRRSADTQYF
-,many,TRBV20-1,TRBJ2-4,TGCAGTGCTAGGGGGACCCCCTCTGACATTCAGTACTTC,CSARGTPSDIQYF
-,many,TRBV5-1,TRBJ1-2,TGCGCCAGCAGCTTGAGGGCAGATCGTGGCTACACCTTC,CASSLRADRGYTF
TRBD1,many,TRBV10-3,TRBJ2-1,TGTGCCATCAGGGGACAGGGGAATGAGAATGAGCAGTTCTTC,CAIRGQGNENEQFF
-,many,TRBV5-1,TRBJ1-3,TGCGCCAGCGGGGACTCTGGAAACACCATATATTTT,CASGDSGNTIYF
TRBD1,many,TRBV29-1,TRBJ2-1,TGCAGCGTCTCACCTGGACAGGGGGATTACAATGAGCAGTTCTTC,CSVSPGQGDYNEQFF
TRBD2,many,TRBV6-5,TRBJ2-2,TGTGCCAGCAGTTTGACTAGCACAAGCACCGGGGAGCTGTTTTTT,CASSLTSTSTGELFF
-,many,TRBV20-1,TRBJ2-7,TGCAGTGCTAGAGATCCTGACGCAGGGAAGTTCTCCTACGAGCAGTACTTC,CSARDPDAGKFSYEQYF
TRBD2,many,TRBV12-3/TRBV12-4,TRBJ2-1,TGTGCCAGCAGTTTTTCTAGCGGGACCCTCAATGAGCAGTTCTTC,CASSFSSGTLNEQFF
TRBD2,many,TRBV6-1,TRBJ2-1,TGTGCCAGCAGTGAAGGCCCAGCGGGGGGGCAGGATGAGCAGTTCTTC,CASSEGPAGGQDEQFF
TRBD1,few,TRBV7-2,TRBJ1-5,TGTGCCAGCAGCTTAAGGCAGGGGGCCGGTCAGCCCCAGCATTTT,CASSLRQGAGQPQHF
-,many,TRBV5-1,TRBJ2-7,TGCGCCAGCAGCAGAACCGGGACTCTCTACGAGCAGTACTTC,CASSRTGTLYEQYF
-,many,TRBV7-3,TRBJ2-7,TGTGCCAGCAGCTTTGGGCCCTCCTACGAGCAGTACTTC,CASSFGPSYEQYF
TRBD2,many,TRBV12-3/TRBV12-4,TRBJ2-2,TGTGCCAGCAAAGCGCGGGAGGTTGCCACCGGGGAGCTGTTTTTT,CASKAREVATGELFF
-,many,TRBV19,TRBJ2-2,TGTGCCAGTAGTATCCAGGGCTCAAACACCGGGGAGCTGTTTTTT,CASSIQGSNTGELFF
TRBD2,once,TRBV7-9,TRBJ2-4,TGTGCCAGCAGCCAATCGACTAGCGGGGGCCCTAAAAACATTCAGTACTTC,CASSQSTSGGPKNIQYF
-,many,TRBV20-1,TRBJ2-6,TGCAGTGCTAGCAGGGGCTCTGGGGCCAACGTCCTGACTTTC,CSASRGSGANVLTF
-,many,TRBV2,TRBJ1-2,TGTGCCAGCGGCCCGGGGGACTATGGCTACACCTTC,CASGPGDYGYTF
TRBD1,many,TRBV24-1,TRBJ2-5,TGTGCCACCAGTGATCTTGCGGCCGGGACAGGGGAAGAGGAGACCCAGTACTTC,CATSDLAAGTGEEETQYF
TRBD2,many,TRBV9,TRBJ2-2,TGTGCCAGCGGGGGGGACTGGTCGTCCGGGGAGCTGTTTTTT,CASGGDWSSGELFF
TRBD2,many,TRBV20-1,TRBJ2-1,TGCAGTGCTAATAGCGGGGGGAATAATGAGCAGTTCTTC,CSANSGGNNEQFF
-,-,TRBV4-1,TRBJ1-1,TGCGCCAGCAGCCCAGGGGCCGGGAACACTGAAGCTTTCTTT,CASSPGAGNTEAFF
TRBD2,many,TRBV15,TRBJ2-5,TGTGCCACCAGCTCCGGACTAGCGGGGGAGACCCAGTACTTC,CATSSGLAGETQYF
-,many,TRBV15,TRBJ1-1,TGTGCCACCAGCGCCTTGGAGGGACGAGAAGCTTTCTTT,CATSALEGREAFF
TRBD1,many,TRBV3-1,TRBJ1-2,TGTGCCAGCAGCCAGAACAGGGGCGTCGCTAACTATGGCTACACCTTC,CASSQNRGVANYGYTF
-,many,TRBV7-2,TRBJ2-3,TGTGCCAGCAGACGACACAGCACAGATACGCAGTATTTT,CASRRHSTDTQYF
TRBD2,-,TRBV12-3/TRBV12-4,TRBJ2-6,TGTGCCTTCAGTTTCGCTAGCGGTCGACGCTCTGGGGCCAACGTCCTGACTTTC,CAFSFASGRRSGANVLTF
TRBD1,many,TRBV7-6,TRBJ2-4,TGTGCCAGCAGCTTTTCGCCTCCCCGGACAGGGACGACCAAAAACATTCAGTACTTC,CASSFSPPRTGTTKNIQYF
-,many,TRBV21-1,TRBJ2-1,TGTGCGGGTAAGGTGGAGGGAATCCCCTACAATGAGCAGTTCTTC,CAGKVEGIPYNEQFF
TRBD2,many,TRBV6-2/TRBV6-3,TRBJ2-1,TGTGCCAGCAGTTACTCTAGCGGGGGGGTAGATGAGCAGTTCTTC,CASSYSSGGVDEQFF
TRBD2,-,TRBV24-1,TRBJ2-5,TGTGCCACCAGTGATTTTTCCTCGGGACTAGCGGGGGAGACCCAGTACTTC,CATSDFSSGLAGETQYF